These 21 T cell receptor beta chains originate from one sample sequenced in a study of metastatic and nonmetastatic thyroid tumors. TCRdb reassembled clones from the PCR reads with MiXCR. The table has under 25,000 clones, 25% seen once. Thyroid surgery had not been preceded by any treatment in any patient. The sample comprised blood. Receptors were obtained from a male donor with papillary thyroid cancer or a benign thyroid nodule (not recorded which). Some clones in this sample may be carry-over from other donors' samples.

This clone is medium-sized (0.01 to 0.1%) within its sample. The genes are TRBV7-9 and TRBJ2-1; 7 positions agree with TRBD2. The CDR3 consists of 15 residues. V was pared by 1 base and J by 5 bases, with 5 bases of the junction left unmatched. Germline V lookup: CDR1 SEHNR, CDR2 FQNEAQ (reference sequence). This chain's CDR3 is CASSLGLAENNEQFF. CDR3 coding DNA: TGTGCCAGCAGCTTAGGACTAGCAGAGAACAATGAGCAGTTCTTC.

This clone is labeled medium-sized (0.01 to 0.1%). The V and J genes are TRBV6-5 and TRBJ1-1; the match to TRBD1 covers 8 bases. After removal of 2 bases from V and 2 bases from J, the junction contained 4 bases not matched to a gene. This CDR3 spans 15 amino acids. Germline loops: CDR1 MNHEY, CDR2 SVGAGI. The CDR3 loop is CASSYNTGGNTEAFF. Here the CDR3 DNA reads TGTGCCAGCAGTTACAACACAGGGGGTAACACTGAAGCTTTCTTT.

This clone was seen a handful of times. This may stem from a read error, because a much larger clone lies one nucleotide away. The CDR3 does not close with the conserved phenylalanine or tryptophan, likely indicating a read error. The rearrangement links TRBV5-1 to TRBJ1-4; D may be TRBD1 (5 bases). Germline CDR1 reads SGHRS; CDR2 reads YFSETQ. The CDR3 is 14 amino acids. V was cut by 3 bases and J by 4 bases, with 10 bases left in between. The CDR3 reads CASSSGGNNEKLFL. CDR3 nucleotides: TGCGCCAGCAGCTCGGGGGGGAATAATGAAAAACTGTTTCTT.

This clone was counted at least ten times. The rearrangement links TRBV7-8 to TRBJ2-3; 12 bases line up with TRBD2. With V trimmed by 5 bases and J by 4 bases, 4 bases remained unmatched. The V gene's germline CDR1 is SGHVS and CDR2 FQNEAQ. This CDR3 comprises 15 residues. Written as DNA, the CDR3 is TGTGCCAGCAGCCCTAGCGGGGGGGGCTCAGATACGCAGTATTTT. The encoded protein is CASSPSGGGSDTQYF.

This sequence joins TRBV7-2 and TRBJ2-1, with TRBD2 matching 8 bases. Looked up from germline, CDR1 is SGHTA and CDR2 is FQGNSA. V shed 4 bases, J shed 6 bases, and the junction held 5 bases outside the gene matches. The CDR3 is 14 amino acids. CDR3 DNA sequence: TGTGCCAGCAGCTCAGCGGGAGCGGGCAATGAGCAGTTCTTC. Translating it yields CASSSAGAGNEQFF.

This clone came up a few times. The chain combines TRBV6-1 with TRBJ2-1, with TRBD2 matching over 7 bases. V trimming: 8 bases; J trimming: 8 bases; junction bases outside the gene matches: 6. This CDR3 has 12 amino acids. Germline lookup yields CDR1 MNHNS and CDR2 SASEGT. CDR3 nucleotide sequence: TGTGCCAGCCCCCGGGGGGAAGATGAGCAGTTCTTC. This encodes CASPRGEDEQFF.

By proportion, this clone is medium-sized (0.01 to 0.1%). CDR3 nucleotides: TGTGCCTCAAGGGTGTTTGGGGCCAACGTCCTGACTTTC. Residues: CASRVFGANVLTF. The chain has TRBV6-1 and TRBJ2-6; D call uncertain. Trimming stripped 11 bases from V and 3 bases from J, with 11 bases between. There are 13 residues in the CDR3. CDR1 MNHNS and CDR2 SASEGT come from the germline V gene.

Notes on this clone: One junction end does not reproduce the germline sequence, and a read error may be involved. This rearrangement joins TRBV5-1 to TRBJ2-7; TRBD1 aligns across 7 bases. This CDR3 has 14 residues. Germline CDR1 and CDR2: SGHRS and YFSETQ. This CDR3 is CASSLGQGIYEQHF. Here the CDR3 DNA reads TGCGCCAGCAGCTTGGGACAGGGTATCTACGAGCAGCACTTC.

By its share, this clone is medium-sized. The chain joins TRBV27 to TRBJ1-2, with 7 bases that match TRBD1. From germline, CDR1 is MNHEY and CDR2 SMNVEV (reference sequence). J lost 7 bases, V lost 5 bases, and 13 bases had no gene match. This CDR3 contains 15 residues. The DNA of the CDR3 is TGTGCCAGCAGTACCTACAGGGGTCCGTTTTCTGGCTACACCTTC. As protein: CASSTYRGPFSGYTF.

Many counts were recorded for this clone. The chain is built from TRBV18 and TRBJ1-4; D is unresolved. Trimming left V 0 bases short and J 5 bases short, with 10 bases between. CDR1 and CDR2 from the germline V gene are KGHSH and LQKENI. The CDR3 is made up of 15 amino acids. CDR3 amino acids: CASSPPDGLNEKLFF. The CDR3 DNA reads as TGTGCCAGCTCACCACCGGACGGACTGAATGAAAAACTGTTTTTT.

The CDR3 is CASSLSHLEGHTF. CDR3 nucleotide sequence: TGTGCCAGCAGCTTGTCCCATCTGGAGGGCCACACCTTC. The J gene is TRBJ1-2, the V gene TRBV5-6; D not certain. The CDR3 runs to 13 residues. V was shortened by 1 base and J by 12 bases, with 16 bases between the two germline ends. CDR1 and CDR2 from the germline V gene are SGHDT and YYEEEE.

The sample holds a few counts of this clone. In nucleotides, the CDR3 is TGTGCCAGCACCGTACTAGCGGCCAGGTGGGATACGCAGTATTTT. Translated: CASTVLAARWDTQYF. The V gene is TRBV6-2 or TRBV6-3, the J gene TRBJ2-3; 8 nucleotides line up with TRBD2. This CDR3 has 15 amino acids. Looked up from germline, CDR1 is MNHEY and CDR2 is SVGEGT. V lost 7 bases and J lost 6; bases outside the gene matches: 12.

The chain combines TRBV19 with TRBJ2-7; no definite D call. The CDR3 loop spans 13 amino acids. V was shortened by 3 bases and J by 2 bases, with 8 bases between the two germline ends. CDR1 is LNHDA, CDR2 SQIVND, per germline (reference sequence). The CDR3 region has the DNA TGTGCCAGTAGTATTAACAGCGCCTACGAGCAGTACTTC. Translated: CASSINSAYEQYF.

This clone is medium-sized. The V call is TRBV6-1, the J call TRBJ2-1, with D perhaps TRBD2 (5 bases). Trimming cost V 6 bases and J 8 bases, with 11 bases left between them. Germline V gene sequence: CDR1 MNHNS, CDR2 SASEGT. The CDR3 consists of 12 residues. CDR3 nucleotide sequence: TGTGCCAGCAGGGATCTAGCTCATGAGCAGTTCTTC. It yields the protein CASRDLAHEQFF.

The rearrangement joins TRBV20-1 to TRBJ2-7; 11 bases align to TRBD2. After removal of 6 bases from V and 3 bases from J, the junction contained 10 bases not matched to a gene. Germline V gives CDR1 DFQATT, CDR2 SNEGSKA (reference sequence). CDR3 length: 15 amino acids. This CDR3 is CSALMTSGNVYEQYF. DNA of the CDR3: TGCAGTGCCCTCATGACTAGCGGGAATGTCTACGAGCAGTACTTC.

This clone was detected ten times or more. Other DNA sequences in the same sample also yield this CDR3. This chain connects TRBV10-2 to TRBJ2-5; the match to TRBD1 covers 9 bases. V shed 2 bases and J 2 bases; nucleotides not matched to a gene: 3. This CDR3 contains 15 residues. CDR1 is WSHSY, CDR2 SAAADI, per germline. The CDR3 is CASSEPGTGQETQYF. For the CDR3, the DNA is TGCGCCAGCAGTGAGCCGGGGACAGGGCAAGAGACCCAGTACTTC.

J is TRBJ2-7 and V is TRBV5-1; TRBD2 is a possible D gene (5 bases). This CDR3 comprises 12 residues. Deletions cut 3 bases from V and 7 bases from J, with 11 bases between. Germline lookup yields CDR1 SGHRS and CDR2 YFSETQ. The CDR3 DNA follows: TGCGCCAGCAGCTCCGGAACGGGGGAGCAGTACTTC. Amino acids: CASSSGTGEQYF.

The chain carries TRBV2 and TRBJ2-7; 13 bases match TRBD2. The CDR3 covers 16 residues. V dropped 7 bases and J dropped 7; count of bases not matched to a gene: 13. The V gene's germline CDR1 is SNHLY and CDR2 FYNNEI. The CDR3: CASTGLGLAGEGEQYF. DNA for the CDR3: TGTGCCAGCACGGGCCTAGGACTAGCGGGAGAAGGTGAGCAGTACTTC.

The chain has TRBV19 and TRBJ1-6; D is perhaps TRBD1 (5 bases). Trimming removed 4 bases from V and 10 bases from J, with 17 bases in between. CDR3 length equals 15 residues. CDR1 LNHDA and CDR2 SQIVND come from the germline V gene (reference sequence). CDR3 region: CASSKSRGTGSPLHF. The CDR3 DNA sequence: TGTGCCAGTAGTAAGTCGAGGGGTACCGGCTCACCCCTCCACTTT.

The chain recombines TRBV20-1 with TRBJ2-1, with 9 bases that match TRBD2. This CDR3 region has 15 residues. The junction had 9 bases not matched to a gene; V was cut back by 3 bases and J by 6 bases. Germline CDR1 and CDR2: DFQATT and SNEGSKA (reference sequence). The CDR3 DNA reads TGCAGTGCTAGGTTAGCGGGAGAAAGAGCCAATGAGCAGTTCTTC. It yields the protein CSARLAGERANEQFF.

The chain couples TRBV7-3 to TRBJ2-1; possible D gene TRBD2, 6 bases. From germline, CDR1 is SGHTA and CDR2 FQGTGA. With 5 bases removed from V and 0 bases from J, the gap between germline ends came to 11 bases. This CDR3 has 15 residues. CDR3: CASSAGGSSYNEQFF. CDR3 nucleotides: TGTGCCAGCAGCGCCGGAGGGAGCTCCTACAATGAGCAGTTCTTC.